Listed below are T cell receptor beta chains from one sample, sequenced in a study of OX40 agonist ivuxolimab in advanced cancers. Sequencing used immunoSEQ multiplex PCR; TCRdb keeps in-frame clones, though not all of them. The table records 82,000 or so clones, roughly 92% of them present only once. The specimen was CD4+ or CD8+ T cells sorted from blood, collected in a trial of the OX40 agonist ivuxolimab. The receptors come from an adult with an advanced solid tumor such as melanoma, head and neck, liver or kidney cancer. Each CDR3 is given with its conserved first and last residue. The order of the fields is clone size, J gene, D gene, V gene, CDR3 DNA, CDR3 protein. The D gene is left open where the match is weak. Clone size is shown for a subset of rows, as once, few, many or a class of expanded clone.

>NA|TRBJ1-5|NA|TRBV2
TGTGCCAGCAAGGCAGGGCGCAATCAGCCCCAGCATTTT
CASKAGRNQPQHF
>NA|TRBJ2-1|TRBD1|TRBV7-2
TGTGCCAGCAGCTCCTGGACAGGGATCAATGAGCAGTTCTTC
CASSSWTGINEQFF
>NA|TRBJ2-7|TRBD1|TRBV19
TGTGCCAGTAGTATACGGACAGGTGCCAGCTACGAGCAGTACTTC
CASSIRTGASYEQYF
>NA|TRBJ1-2|TRBD1|TRBV28
TGTGCCAGCAGTCCACAGGGGACCTATGGCTACACCTTC
CASSPQGTYGYTF
>NA|TRBJ1-1|NA|TRBV29-1
TGCAGCGTGGCCCCGTCGAACACTGAAGCTTTCTTT
CSVAPSNTEAFF
>NA|TRBJ2-7|NA|TRBV11-2
TGTGCCAGCAGCCGGGGACTTACCTACGAGCAGTACTTC
CASSRGLTYEQYF
>NA|TRBJ2-2|TRBD1|TRBV9
TGTGCCAGCAGCGTCCGGACAGGGGAAACCGGGGAGCTGTTTTTT
CASSVRTGETGELFF
>NA|TRBJ1-2|NA|TRBV6-6
TGTGCCAGCAGGGAACAAACTAGCTACTATGGCTACACCTTC
CASREQTSYYGYTF
>NA|TRBJ2-7|NA|TRBV27
TGTGCCAGCCGAGGGACTTCGGGCCATTACGAGCAGTACTTC
CASRGTSGHYEQYF
>NA|TRBJ2-5|NA|TRBV18
TGTGCCAGCTCACCGAGCGGACGGCCCGACCAAGAGACCCAGTACTTC
CASSPSGRPDQETQYF
>NA|TRBJ2-4|NA|TRBV7-6
TGTGCCAGCAGCCCTACGGGCGGATCCGGAAACATTCAGTACTTC
CASSPTGGSGNIQYF
>NA|TRBJ2-7|NA|TRBV5-6
TGTGCCAGCAGCTTGGCAAACAGGGAAAAGACCTACGAGCAGTACTTC
CASSLANREKTYEQYF
>NA|TRBJ1-4|NA|TRBV21-1
TGTGCCAGCCGCGGGACAGGGGAGGGTGAAAAACTGTTTTTT
CASRGTGEGEKLFF
>NA|TRBJ2-7|TRBD2|TRBV7-6
TGTGCCAGCAGCAAGACCGCCGGGACTAGCGGGACGCTGAACTTC
CASSKTAGTSGTLNF
>few|TRBJ2-6|NA|TRBV2
TGTGCCAGCATGAAGGGCTCTGGGGCCAACGTCCTGACTTTC
CASMKGSGANVLTF
>NA|TRBJ1-4|TRBD1|TRBV2
TGTGCCAGCGCCGGGACAGTTAATGAAAAACTGTTTTTT
CASAGTVNEKLFF
>NA|TRBJ2-7|NA|TRBV2
TGTGCCAGCGGTCGGGGTCGTTCGCGTCGGGTGGGGGATGGGTCCTACGAGCAGTACTTC
CASGRGRSRRVGDGSYEQYF
>NA|TRBJ1-3|NA|TRBV5-1
TGCGCCAGCAGCCTAGGAAACTCTGGAAACACCATATATTTT
CASSLGNSGNTIYF
>NA|TRBJ2-7|NA|TRBV14
TGTGCCAGCAGCCAGAGGGCCGGCGGAGGATACGAGCAGTACTTC
CASSQRAGGGYEQYF
>NA|TRBJ1-1|NA|TRBV4-2
TGTGCCAGCAGCCAAGCAGGTACTTTGAACACTGAAGCTTTCTTT
CASSQAGTLNTEAFF
>NA|TRBJ1-1|NA|TRBV6-5
TGTGCCAGCAGGGAGGGGAGGGGCACTGAAGCTTTCTTT
CASREGRGTEAFF
>NA|TRBJ1-1|NA|TRBV19
TGTGCCAGTAGTTCCACGGGGTTGAACACTGAAGCTTTCTTT
CASSSTGLNTEAFF
>NA|TRBJ2-3|TRBD2|TRBV19
TGTGCCAGTAGTATCCCTGGACTAGTGGGGAAAGATACGCAGTATTTT
CASSIPGLVGKDTQYF
>NA|TRBJ1-2|NA|TRBV19
TGTGCCAGTAGTATCCGGGCTGCATATGGCTACACCTTC
CASSIRAAYGYTF
>NA|TRBJ2-1|TRBD2|TRBV30
TGTGCCTGGAGTGTACTAGCGGAGCAGTTCTTC
CAWSVLAEQFF
>NA|TRBJ2-3|NA|TRBV29-1
TGCAGCGTTGAAAGGGGGGGGAGCACAGATACGCAGTATTTT
CSVERGGSTDTQYF
>NA|TRBJ2-2|NA|TRBV6-6
TGTGCCACATCAACGGTCACCGGGGAGCTGTTTTTT
CATSTVTGELFF
>NA|TRBJ1-4|TRBD1|TRBV9
TGTGCCAGCAGCCCCAGAACAGGGGAACCTGAAAAACTGTTTTTT
CASSPRTGEPEKLFF
>NA|TRBJ2-5|TRBD2|TRBV30
TGTGCCTCCACTCGGGGGGAAGGGACCCAGTACTTC
CASTRGEGTQYF
>NA|TRBJ1-5|NA|TRBV19
TGTGCCAGTAGTACACCCCCGGGGAGTGGGAATCAGCCCCAGCATTTT
CASSTPPGSGNQPQHF
>NA|TRBJ2-1|NA|TRBV28
TGTGCCATAAAGGGGCAATCCTACAATGAGCAGTTCTTC
CAIKGQSYNEQFF
>NA|TRBJ2-1|NA|TRBV6-1
TGTGCCAGCAGTGTTTACAATGAGCAGTTCTTC
CASSVYNEQFF
>NA|TRBJ1-2|NA|TRBV7-8
TGTGCCAGCAGCCTGTTGGAGGGCTACACCTTC
CASSLLEGYTF
>NA|TRBJ2-5|NA|TRBV9
TGTGCCAGCAGCGTAGGGGTAGGGGGGGAGACCCAGTACTTC
CASSVGVGGETQYF
>NA|TRBJ1-1|TRBD1|TRBV5-1
TGCGCCAGCAGCCCCAATACAGGGGGCACTGAAGCTTTCTTT
CASSPNTGGTEAFF
>NA|TRBJ1-3|NA|TRBV7-8
TGTGCCAGCAGCTTAGCGATTGGAAACACCATATATTTT
CASSLAIGNTIYF
>NA|TRBJ1-3|NA|TRBV4-1
TGCGCCAGCAGCCAAGATACGGGGGGAAGAGCTGGAAACACCATATATTTT
CASSQDTGGRAGNTIYF
>NA|TRBJ2-7|TRBD2|TRBV4-2
TGTGCCAGCAGCAAGCGACTAGCTCCTGTCTACGAGCAGTACTTC
CASSKRLAPVYEQYF
>NA|TRBJ1-1|NA|TRBV29-1
TGCAGCGTTCTGACAGGGAACACTGAAGCTTTCTTT
CSVLTGNTEAFF
>NA|TRBJ2-1|TRBD1|TRBV7-3
TGTGCCAGCAGCTTAACGGGACAGCACAATGAGCAGTTCTTC
CASSLTGQHNEQFF
>NA|TRBJ2-5|NA|TRBV25-1
TGTGCCAGCAGTATTGCGGGACAAGAGACCCAGTACTTC
CASSIAGQETQYF
>NA|TRBJ2-7|NA|TRBV7-3
TGTGCCAGCAGCTTAAAATGGGGCATGTCAGGATCCTACGAGCAGTACTTC
CASSLKWGMSGSYEQYF
>once|TRBJ2-2|TRBD2|TRBV11-3
TGTGCCAGCACTATAGCGGGACTGGGGACCGGGGAGCTGTTTTTT
CASTIAGLGTGELFF
>NA|TRBJ2-2|NA|TRBV7-8
TGTGCCAGCAGCTTGCTATTCCTTCAAGGGGAGCTGTTTTTT
CASSLLFLQGELFF
>NA|TRBJ2-3|TRBD2|TRBV18
TGTGCCAGCTCACCACTAAGCGGGAGTGCAGATACGCAGTATTTT
CASSPLSGSADTQYF
>once|TRBJ2-7|TRBD1|TRBV11-2
TGTGCCAGCAGCTCACAGGGGGCGAGGCAGTACTTC
CASSSQGARQYF